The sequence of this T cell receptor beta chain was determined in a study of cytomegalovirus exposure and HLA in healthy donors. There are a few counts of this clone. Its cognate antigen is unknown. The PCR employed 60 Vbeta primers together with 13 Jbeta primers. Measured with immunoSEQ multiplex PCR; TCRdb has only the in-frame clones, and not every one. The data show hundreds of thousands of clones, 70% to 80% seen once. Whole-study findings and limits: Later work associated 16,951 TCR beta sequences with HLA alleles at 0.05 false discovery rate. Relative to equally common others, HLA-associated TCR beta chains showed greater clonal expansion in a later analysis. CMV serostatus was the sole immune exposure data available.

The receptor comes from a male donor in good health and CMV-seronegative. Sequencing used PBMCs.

The CDR3 loop is CASSFGLRGTEAFF. The CDR3 nucleotides read TGTGCCAGCAGCTTCGGCCTGCGGGGCACTGAAGCTTTCTTT. The chain combines TRBV7-2 with TRBJ1-1; D is undetermined. Germline V gene sequence: CDR1 SGHTA, CDR2 FQGNSA. CDR3 size: 14 residues. V lost 3 bases, J lost 4 bases, and 12 bases lay in between.